Below, 32 T cell receptor beta chains from the same sample are listed, as sequenced in a study of cytomegalovirus exposure and HLA in healthy donors. Method: immunoSEQ multiplex PCR; TCRdb's copy keeps in-frame clones and lacks some. The sample holds 250,000 or so clones; just under 90% are singletons and the top ten take less than 3%. Sequenced material: PBMCs. These receptors all come from a young man in good health and CMV-seronegative.

The V gene is TRBV29-1, the J gene TRBJ2-6, with TRBD1 matching 12 bases. The junction had 6 bases not matched to a gene; V was cut back by 3 bases and J by 9 bases. Germline V gives CDR1 SQVTM, CDR2 ANQGSEA. This CDR3 is built from 15 residues. The CDR3 nucleotides read TGCAGCGTTGACCCCGGGACAGGGGGCGTCAACGTCCTGACTTTC. Amino acids: CSVDPGTGGVNVLTF.

J is TRBJ2-3 and V is TRBV5-1; D is unresolved. V was cut by 0 bases and J by 0 bases, with 14 bases left in between. The CDR3 extends over 17 amino acids. CDR1 and CDR2 from the germline V gene are SGHRS and YFSETQ. The CDR3 loop is CASSLATTQLSTDTQYF. For the CDR3, the DNA is TGCGCCAGCAGCTTGGCTACTACCCAACTTAGCACAGATACGCAGTATTTT.

This chain connects TRBV7-6 to TRBJ2-5; D gene uncertain. Trimming pared 5 bases from V and 4 bases from J, leaving 8 bases between. CDR1 is SGHVS and CDR2 is FNYEAQ in the germline V gene. CDR3 size: 12 residues. The CDR3 sequence is CASSRYRETQYF. The CDR3, as DNA: TGTGCCAGCAGCCGCTACCGAGAGACCCAGTACTTC. The full variable domain, rest sourced from reference TRBV7-6 and TRBJ2-5, is GAGVSQSPRYKVTKRGQDVALRCDPISGHVSLYWYRQALGQGPEFLTYFNYEAQQDKSGLPNDRFSAERPEGSISTLTIQRTEQRDSAMYRCASSRYRETQYFGPGTRLLVL.

The chain has TRBV27 and TRBJ1-2, with TRBD1 identical over 7 bases. CDR3 size: 15 residues. In germline, CDR1 is MNHEY, CDR2 SMNVEV (reference sequence). V lost 5 bases, J lost 2 bases, and 8 bases stayed unmatched. CDR3 bases: TGTGCCAGCAGTACCTCCGGGACAGCCAACTATGGCTACACCTTC. This encodes CASSTSGTANYGYTF.

The CDR3 DNA is TGTGCCAGCAGCAATATTATTTCGACAGGGGAAGTCGGCTACACCTTC. This sequence encodes CASSNIISTGEVGYTF. The chain combines TRBV11-2 with TRBJ1-2; 8 bases fit TRBD1. Germline V gene lookup returns CDR1 SGHAT and CDR2 FQNNGV. CDR3 length: 16 residues. V trimming: 5 bases; J trimming: 8 bases; junction bases outside the gene matches: 16. The full variable domain, rest sourced from reference TRBV11-2 and TRBJ1-2, is EAGVAQSPRYKIIEKRQSVAFWCNPISGHATLYWYQQILGQGPKLLIQFQNNGVVDDSQLPKDRFSAERLKGVDSTLKIQPAKLEDSAVYLCASSNIISTGEVGYTFGSGTRLTVV.

This chain connects TRBV5-1 to TRBJ2-4, with TRBD2 identical over 7 bases. The CDR3 consists of 15 residues. Germline lookup yields CDR1 SGHRS and CDR2 YFSETQ. V trimming: 4 bases; J trimming: 2 bases; junction bases outside the gene matches: 6. The CDR3 reads CASSEGGGTKNIQYF. The CDR3 DNA follows: TGCGCCAGCAGCGAGGGCGGGGGAACCAAAAACATTCAGTACTTC. Combining the CDR3 with reference TRBV5-1 and TRBJ2-4 gives the whole variable domain KAGVTQTPRYLIKTRGQQVTLSCSPISGHRSVSWYQQTPGQGLQFLFEYFSETQRNKGNFPGRFSGRQFSNSRSEMNVSTLELGDSALYLCASSEGGGTKNIQYFGAGTRLSVL.

Only one count was recorded for this clone. The chain carries TRBV18 and TRBJ2-5; 7 bases agree with TRBD1. This CDR3 contains 14 residues. Looked up from germline, CDR1 is KGHSH and CDR2 is LQKENI. V was clipped by 5 bases and J by 2 bases; unmatched bases: 5. CDR3 coding DNA: TGTGCCAGCTCAGCCGGGACAGCTCAAGAGACCCAGTACTTC. Protein sequence: CASSAGTAQETQYF.

This chain connects TRBV27 to TRBJ2-7; 7 nucleotides agree with TRBD2. J gave up 5 bases and V 4 bases, and 5 bases lay outside the gene matches. This CDR3 region has 13 residues. Germline loops: CDR1 MNHEY, CDR2 SMNVEV (reference sequence). CDR3 region: CASSWTSFDEQYF. For the CDR3, the DNA is TGTGCCAGCAGTTGGACTAGTTTCGACGAGCAGTACTTC.

The rearrangement links TRBV27 to TRBJ2-3, with D possibly TRBD2 on 5 matching bases. Trimming took off 2 bases at V and 4 bases at J, with 13 bases between the two ends. The CDR3 consists of 15 residues. Germline values: CDR1 MNHEY, CDR2 SMNVEV (reference sequence). The CDR3 DNA follows: TGTGCCAGCAGTTTAAGGCAGGAGGTTCCAGATACGCAGTATTTT. Its translation is CASSLRQEVPDTQYF.

The rearrangement joins TRBV5-1 to TRBJ2-3; 8 bases line up with TRBD1. The CDR3 extends over 16 amino acids. CDR1 and CDR2 (germline): SGHRS, YFSETQ. Trimming cost V 6 bases and J 8 bases; bases outside gene matches: 17. CDR3 amino acids: CASMLDREPSIGTQYF. CDR3 nucleotides: TGCGCCAGCATGCTGGACAGGGAACCCAGCATAGGTACGCAGTATTTT.

The chain employs TRBV7-2 and TRBJ2-6; TRBD1 matches 11 bases. Trimming removed 5 bases from V and 1 base from J; junction bases left unmatched: 7. The CDR3 totals 18 residues. Germline CDR1 is SGHTA and CDR2 is FQGNSA. CDR3 nucleotide sequence: TGTGCCAGCAGCCTATGGACAGGGGGCTCTTCTGGGGCCAACGTCCTGACTTTC. This sequence encodes CASSLWTGGSSGANVLTF.

This clone occurred once. CDR3 in DNA: TGTGCCACTAGCCGGGACAGGGACGACGAGCAGTACTTC. Translated: CATSRDRDDEQYF. This chain links TRBV10-3 with TRBJ2-7, with 9 bases fitting TRBD1. The CDR3 runs to 13 residues. J gave up 5 bases and V 10 bases, and 9 bases lay outside the gene matches. Germline V lookup: CDR1 ENHRY, CDR2 SYGVKD.

This chain uses TRBV27 with TRBJ2-2; D may be TRBD1 (7 bases). The CDR3 has 14 amino acids. The V end was cut by 5 bases, the J end by 7 bases, with 14 bases between. Germline V gene lookup returns CDR1 MNHEY and CDR2 SMNVEV (reference sequence). CDR3 DNA: TGTGCCAGCAGTCTCCGCAGGGGGGTCGGGGAGCTGTTTTTT. Its translation: CASSLRRGVGELFF.

This chain links TRBV7-2 with TRBJ2-1, with D uncertain. Germline CDR1 and CDR2: SGHTA and FQGNSA. Trimming left V 5 bases short and J 3 bases short, with 5 bases between. The CDR3 spans 12 residues. The CDR3 reads CASSLIYNEQFF. DNA for the CDR3: TGTGCCAGCAGCCTAATCTACAATGAGCAGTTCTTC.

The V gene is TRBV7-9, the J gene TRBJ2-5, with D perhaps matching TRBD2 (6 bases). CDR3 size: 16 residues. Germline lookup yields CDR1 SEHNR and CDR2 FQNEAQ (reference sequence). With 5 bases removed from V and 5 bases from J, the gap between germline ends came to 21 bases. CDR3 amino acids: CASSLLATSTSETQYF. The DNA of the CDR3 is TGTGCCAGCAGCCTACTAGCTACTAGCACCTCGGAGACCCAGTACTTC. Complete variable domain (other parts from reference TRBV7-9 and TRBJ2-5): DTGVSQNPRHKITKRGQNVTFRCDPISEHNRLYWYRQTLGQGPEFLTYFQNEAQLEKSRLLSDRFSAERPKGSFSTLEIQRTEQGDSAMYLCASSLLATSTSETQYFGPGTRLLVL.

The gene calls are TRBV25-1 and TRBJ2-5; TRBD1 matches 9 bases. The CDR3 loop spans 16 amino acids. Trimming removed 8 bases from V and 5 bases from J; junction bases left unmatched: 15. Germline loops: CDR1 MGHDK, CDR2 SYGVNS. The CDR3 DNA follows: TGTGCCAGCGTCAACACAAACAGGGGGCGCCGGGAGACCCAGTACTTC. Its protein product is CASVNTNRGRRETQYF.

This chain connects TRBV4-3 to TRBJ1-2, with D uncertain. In germline, CDR1 is LGHNA, CDR2 YSLEER. With 0 bases removed from V and 4 bases from J, the gap between germline ends came to 12 bases. The CDR3 has 15 amino acids. The CDR3 loop is CASSQEEGIAYGYTF. CDR3 sequence (DNA): TGCGCCAGCAGCCAAGAGGAGGGAATCGCCTATGGCTACACCTTC.

The rearrangement joins TRBV5-4 to TRBJ2-7; D remains ambiguous. V was pared by 3 bases and J by 3 bases, with 4 bases between. The germline gives CDR1 SGHNT, CDR2 YYREEE (reference sequence). The CDR3 runs to 11 residues. CDR3 loop: CASSSGYEQYF. CDR3 DNA sequence: TGTGCCAGCAGCTCGGGCTACGAGCAGTACTTC.

The CDR3 region is CASSKRSGIENEQFF. The DNA of the CDR3 is TGTGCCAGCAGCAAGAGGAGCGGGATCGAAAATGAGCAGTTCTTC. The gene calls are TRBV28 and TRBJ2-1, with TRBD2 identical over 7 bases. The CDR3 totals 15 residues. In germline, CDR1 is MDHEN, CDR2 SYDVKM. Trimming cost V 6 bases and J 7 bases; bases outside gene matches: 12.

V gene TRBV4-1 combines with J gene TRBJ2-2; 10 positions match TRBD1. The CDR3 spans 15 residues. Germline-derived CDR1 and CDR2 are MGHRA and YSYEKL. Germline trimming cut 10 bases from V and 7 bases from J; bases unmatched to any gene: 12. The CDR3, as DNA: TGCGCCATCACTCCGGGACAGGGGCTAAACGGGGAGCTGTTTTTT. It is translated as CAITPGQGLNGELFF.

Only a few counts were recorded for this clone. V gene TRBV2 combines with J gene TRBJ1-2; no definite D call. This CDR3 is built from 9 residues. Germline values: CDR1 SNHLY, CDR2 FYNNEI. The germline V and J ends were trimmed by 10 bases and 3 bases, with 3 bases remaining between them. The CDR3, as DNA: TGTGCCATAGACTATGGCTACACCTTC. This encodes CAIDYGYTF.

This sequence joins TRBV5-6 and TRBJ1-2; the D is unclear. Looked up from germline, CDR1 is SGHDT and CDR2 is YYEEEE. V was trimmed by 2 bases and J by 4 bases, leaving 12 bases between them. CDR3 size: 14 residues. CDR3 sequence: CASSFLSVSYGYTF. As DNA, the CDR3 is TGTGCCAGCAGCTTTTTGTCCGTTTCCTATGGCTACACCTTC.

The CDR3 DNA sequence: TGTGCCAGCAGTCAAGCCAACTATGGCTACACCTTC. This codes for CASSQANYGYTF. The chain joins TRBV25-1 to TRBJ1-2; unclear D gene. The germline V and J ends were trimmed by 5 bases and 2 bases, with 6 bases remaining between them. The CDR3 is 12 residues long. The germline V gene encodes CDR1 MGHDK and CDR2 SYGVNS.

CDR3 protein: CASSVVVGELFF. CDR3 DNA sequence: TGTGCCAGCAGCGTAGTCGTCGGGGAGCTGTTTTTT. The V gene is TRBV9, the J gene TRBJ2-2, with D unclear. Germline V CDR1 and CDR2: SGDLS, YYNGEE. Trimming removed 0 bases from V and 7 bases from J, with 4 bases in between. This CDR3 has 12 residues.

The rearrangement joins TRBV6-5 to TRBJ2-7, with 8 bases that match TRBD2. Trimming removed 2 bases from V and 6 bases from J; junction bases left unmatched: 9. The CDR3 loop spans 15 amino acids. Germline V gene lookup returns CDR1 MNHEY and CDR2 SVGAGI. This chain's CDR3 is CASSYREGTRVEQYF. The CDR3 DNA is TGTGCCAGCAGTTACCGGGAGGGAACGAGGGTCGAGCAGTACTTC.

The chain employs TRBV5-4 and TRBJ1-2, with TRBD1 matching over 7 bases. V lost 1 base and J lost 6; bases outside the gene matches: 3. Germline V lookup: CDR1 SGHNT, CDR2 YYREEE (reference sequence). The CDR3 has 13 residues. CDR3 bases: TGTGCCAGCAGCTTGCAGGGGGTGGATGGCTACACCTTC. Translation gives CASSLQGVDGYTF.

V is TRBV28 and J is TRBJ2-7; 10 bases agree with TRBD1. Germline assignment: CDR1 MDHEN and CDR2 SYDVKM. The CDR3 length is 17 residues. The ends lost 5 bases at V and 7 bases at J; junction bases unmatched: 17. Here the CDR3 reads CASSIVISGTGAWEQYF. DNA of the CDR3: TGTGCCAGCAGTATCGTTATATCCGGGACAGGGGCCTGGGAGCAGTACTTC.

The rearrangement links TRBV4-1 to TRBJ2-7; tentatively, D is TRBD1 (6 bases). Germline CDR1 reads MGHRA; CDR2 reads YSYEKL. The CDR3 is 14 residues long. Trimming left V 5 bases short and J 3 bases short, with 14 bases between. The CDR3 loop is CASSARDTDYEQYF. CDR3 nucleotide sequence: TGCGCCAGCAGCGCCAGGGACACGGACTACGAGCAGTACTTC.

The chain employs TRBV28 and TRBJ2-7, with 7 positions matching TRBD2. The CDR3 is 13 amino acids. With V trimmed by 7 bases and J by 6 bases, 9 bases remained unmatched. From germline, CDR1 is MDHEN and CDR2 SYDVKM. Here the CDR3 DNA reads TGTGCCAGCACCGTCGGGGGGATGGTCGAGCAGTACTTC. Its protein product is CASTVGGMVEQYF.

The rearrangement joins TRBV6-6 to TRBJ1-5; unclear D gene. The V and J ends lost 5 bases and 1 base respectively, with 6 bases between them. Germline CDR1 and CDR2: MNHNY and SVGAGI (reference sequence). The CDR3 loop spans 13 amino acids. The CDR3 DNA is TGTGCCAGCAGTCCGACAAGCAATCAGCCCCAGCATTTT. The encoded protein is CASSPTSNQPQHF.

This chain joins TRBV7-9 and TRBJ1-2; D is possibly TRBD1 (6 bases). The CDR3 runs 12 residues. Trimming removed 5 bases at V and 5 bases at J, with 9 bases between. Germline CDR1 reads SEHNR; CDR2 reads FQNEAQ (reference sequence). The CDR3 coding sequence is TGTGCCAGCAGCACGGACAGTTATGGCTACACCTTC. It codes for CASSTDSYGYTF.

V gene TRBV28 combines with J gene TRBJ2-4; the D gene is possibly TRBD1 (5 bases). Trimming took 4 bases from V and 0 from J, leaving 10 bases between them. The CDR3 is 15 amino acids. Per the germline V gene, CDR1 is MDHEN and CDR2 is SYDVKM. The CDR3 loop reads CASSSRTLAKNIQYF. The CDR3 DNA reads TGTGCCAGCAGTTCCAGGACACTAGCCAAAAACATTCAGTACTTC. The full variable domain, rest sourced from reference TRBV28 and TRBJ2-4, is DVKVTQSSRYLVKRTGEKVFLECVQDMDHENMFWYRQDPGLGLRLIYFSYDVKMKEKGDIPEGYSVSREKKERFSLILESASTNQTSMYLCASSSRTLAKNIQYFGAGTRLSVL.